This T cell receptor (beta chain) was found in a study of T cells in Graves' hyperthyroidism and ophthalmopathy. Study observations and caveats: Most thyroid clonotypes expanded above 0.001 appeared in blood too.

Amplified TCR beta CDR3 regions derived from RNA transcripts. HTBI primers drove first-round RT-PCR of the TCR CDR3. TCRdb independently ran MiXCR on the multiplex PCR reads; one entry per CDR3 protein. This sample has around 500,000 distinct CDR3 sequences; roughly 14% occur once, and the top ten carry around 17%. The CDR3 is made up of 14 amino acids. In germline, CDR1 is DFQATT, CDR2 SNEGSKA (reference sequence). The V end was cut by 6 bases, the J end by 0 bases, with 13 bases between. No progression to ophthalmopathy during 18 months of follow-up defined stable disease. The study excluded patients with uncontrolled infection, other autoimmune disease, pregnancy or lactation. Clinical symptoms, serum thyroxine and TRAb, thyroid ultrasound and orbital computed tomography were used for the diagnoses. This clonotype was seen only a few times. Its antigen is not identified.

The V gene is TRBV20-1, the J gene TRBJ2-3; the D gene is possibly TRBD2 (6 bases). The clonotype was recovered from a young woman with Graves' hyperthyroidism. Material: blood. The CDR3 is CSAPGEASTDTQYF. The CDR3 DNA follows: TGCAGTGCCCCGGGGGAGGCCAGCACAGATACGCAGTATTTT.